This T cell receptor beta chain is from a study of T cell clones after liver transplantation. Germline assignment: CDR1 SGHAT and CDR2 FQNNGV. The CDR3 extends over 13 amino acids. Trimming took 0 bases from V and 6 from J, leaving 7 bases between them. Some clones are missing from TCRdb's copy, which holds only in-frame ones; the method was immunoSEQ multiplex PCR. The sample shows 70,000 to 85,000 clones, about 80% of them seen only once. V is TRBV11-2 and J is TRBJ2-3; D unclear. The source was CD4+ T cells from blood, collected before liver transplant. The sequence was collected from a human donor who received a liver transplant. The CDR3 sequence is CASSLDLRDTQYF. CDR3 DNA sequence: TGTGCCAGCAGCTTAGATCTTAGGGATACGCAGTATTTT.